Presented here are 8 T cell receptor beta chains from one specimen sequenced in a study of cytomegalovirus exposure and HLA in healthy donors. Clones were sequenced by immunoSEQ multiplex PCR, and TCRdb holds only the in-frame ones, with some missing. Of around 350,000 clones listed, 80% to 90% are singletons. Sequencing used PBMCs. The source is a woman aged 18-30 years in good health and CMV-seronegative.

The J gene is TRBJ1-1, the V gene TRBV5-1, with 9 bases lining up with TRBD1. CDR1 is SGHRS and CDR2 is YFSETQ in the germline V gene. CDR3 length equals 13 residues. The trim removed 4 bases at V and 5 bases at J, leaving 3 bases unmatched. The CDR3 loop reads CASSTGTGTEAFF. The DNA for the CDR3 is TGCGCCAGCAGCACGGGGACAGGGACTGAAGCTTTCTTT.

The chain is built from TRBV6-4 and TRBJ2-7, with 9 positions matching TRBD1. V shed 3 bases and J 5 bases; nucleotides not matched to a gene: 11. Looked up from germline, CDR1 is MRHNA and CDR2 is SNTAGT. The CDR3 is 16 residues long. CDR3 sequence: CASSEIPGTGKDEQYF. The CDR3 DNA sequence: TGTGCCAGCAGTGAGATCCCCGGGACAGGGAAGGACGAGCAGTACTTC.

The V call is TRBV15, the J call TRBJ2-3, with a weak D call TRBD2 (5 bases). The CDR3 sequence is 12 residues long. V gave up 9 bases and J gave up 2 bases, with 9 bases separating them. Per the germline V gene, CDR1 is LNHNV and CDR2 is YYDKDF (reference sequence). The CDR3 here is CATRGFTDTQYF. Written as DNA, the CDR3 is TGTGCCACTCGAGGGTTCACAGATACGCAGTATTTT.

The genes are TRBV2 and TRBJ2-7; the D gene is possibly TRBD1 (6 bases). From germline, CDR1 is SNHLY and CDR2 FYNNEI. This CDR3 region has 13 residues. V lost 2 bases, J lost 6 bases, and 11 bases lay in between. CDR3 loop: CASSEKARGEQYF. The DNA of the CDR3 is TGTGCCAGCAGTGAAAAGGCCAGGGGCGAGCAGTACTTC.

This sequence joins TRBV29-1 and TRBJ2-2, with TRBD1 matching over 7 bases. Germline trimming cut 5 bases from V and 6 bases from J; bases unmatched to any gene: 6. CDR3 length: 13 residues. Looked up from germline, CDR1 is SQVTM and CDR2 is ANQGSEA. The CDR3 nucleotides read TGCAGCGTTTCTAGGGGGCTCCCCGGGGAGCTGTTTTTT. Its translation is CSVSRGLPGELFF.

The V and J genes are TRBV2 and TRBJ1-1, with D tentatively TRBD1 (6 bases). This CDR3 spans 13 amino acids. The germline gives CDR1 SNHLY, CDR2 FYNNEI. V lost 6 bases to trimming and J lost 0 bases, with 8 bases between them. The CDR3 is CASRRTVNTEAFF. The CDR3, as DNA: TGTGCCAGCAGGAGGACAGTGAACACTGAAGCTTTCTTT. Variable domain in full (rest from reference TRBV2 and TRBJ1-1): EPEVTQTPSHQVTQMGQEVILRCVPISNHLYFYWYRQILGQKVEFLVSFYNNEISEKSEIFDDQFSVERPDGSNFTLKIRSTKLEDSAMYFCASRRTVNTEAFFGQGTRLTVV.

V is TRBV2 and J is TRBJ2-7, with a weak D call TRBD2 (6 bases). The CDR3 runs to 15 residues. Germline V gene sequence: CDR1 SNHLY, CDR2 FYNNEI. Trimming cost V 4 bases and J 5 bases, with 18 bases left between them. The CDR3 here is CASSVAEGNIHEQYF. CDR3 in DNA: TGTGCCAGCAGTGTGGCGGAGGGAAATATCCACGAGCAGTACTTC.

DNA of the CDR3: TGTGCCAGCAGCTTAGGAACCGGGACTAGAAGCGAGCAGTACTTC. This translates into CASSLGTGTRSEQYF. The chain carries TRBV7-2 and TRBJ2-7; 8 bases align to TRBD2. This CDR3 contains 15 residues. V lost 1 base and J lost 6; bases outside the gene matches: 8. The germline V gene has CDR1 SGHTA and CDR2 FQGNSA.